A few counts support the clone carrying this T cell receptor (beta chain). The V gene's germline CDR1 is LNHDA and CDR2 SQIVND (reference sequence). Trimming removed 4 bases at V and 5 bases at J, with 9 bases between. The CDR3 runs 13 residues. Participants had their cohort set by participant-reported clinical history. Recovered status applied to Cohort 3 donors who had two consecutive negative PCRs. It also applied to those with clearance or with symptom resolution. Data came from immunoSEQ multiplex PCR; TCRdb stores just in-frame clones and leaves some out. The sample gives about 330,000 clones, about 85% of which show up once; 5.5% to 7% is in the top ten. This specimen belongs to a study of blood T cell repertoires in COVID-19. Study summary: The United States, Italy and Spain supplied acute and convalescent COVID-19 samples. The cDNA or gDNA used as material had been derived from T cells, B-cell-depleted T cells, or PBMCs.

The chain carries TRBV19 and TRBJ2-1; no clear D gene. This clonotype was sampled from a woman in her 30s who had recovered from COVID-19. Sequenced material: PBMCs or T cells enriched from blood (not recorded which). The CDR3 protein is CASSNRLDNEQFF. CDR3 bases: TGTGCCAGTAGTAATCGACTCGACAATGAGCAGTTCTTC.